This record covers a single T cell receptor beta chain. Its matching antigen is unknown. Profiled with immunoSEQ multiplex PCR; TCRdb holds only in-frame clones, not every one. The table records more than 50,000 clones, approximately 93% of them present only once. This record belongs to a study of siplizumab effects on memory and regulatory T cells. This CDR3 contains 14 residues. V was cut by 6 bases and J by 2 bases, with 16 bases left in between. Per germline, CDR1 SQVTM and CDR2 ANQGSEA. Study-level results: Proliferating siplizumab-culture Treg suppressive function went unconfirmed. Assignment to unstimulated subsets succeeded for only a minor fraction of the alloreactive clones. In controls, roughly 25% of mappable alloreactive CD4+ clones were Treg-derived on average, versus roughly 69% with siplizumab.

The material sequenced was CD8+ T cells sorted from blood. The TCR sequence derives from a human donor in good health. The genes are TRBV29-1 and TRBJ2-5; D gene uncertain. The CDR3 bases are TGCAGCGTCCTCACCGTGGATATTCAAGAGACCCAGTACTTC. Its translation: CSVLTVDIQETQYF.